A selection of T cell receptor beta chains follows, all from one sample in a study of cytomegalovirus exposure and HLA in healthy donors. Using immunoSEQ multiplex PCR, the repertoire was profiled, and TCRdb retains in-frame clones only, with some absent. This sample has under 250,000 clones; around nine tenths occur once, and the top ten carry 2.5% to 3%. Sequences were obtained from PBMCs. Receptors originate from a man younger than 35 in good health and CMV-seronegative. CDR3s include the opening cysteine and the closing phenylalanine or tryptophan. The D gene is left open where the match is weak. Clone size is given for some rows only: seen once, a few or many times, or a class if the clone is expanded.

J | length | size | V | D | CDR3 | DNA
TRBJ1-4 | 14 | NA | TRBV4-3 | NA | CASSQESYNEKLFF | TGCGCCAGCAGCCAAGAGAGTTATAATGAAAAACTGTTTTTT
TRBJ1-6 | 15 | NA | TRBV27 | TRBD1 | CASDQGALLISPLHF | TGTGCCAGTGATCAGGGGGCCCTACTTATTTCACCCCTCCACTTT
TRBJ2-7 | 13 | few | TRBV2 | NA | CASTEILSYEQYF | TGTGCCAGCACGGAGATCCTTTCCTACGAGCAGTACTTC
TRBJ2-7 | 16 | NA | TRBV27 | TRBD1 | CASSSSGGSGSYEQYF | TGTGCCAGCAGCTCCTCAGGGGGTTCGGGGTCCTACGAGCAGTACTTC
TRBJ2-7 | 15 | NA | TRBV4-1 | NA | CASSQDWAKPYEQYF | TGCGCCAGCAGCCAAGATTGGGCGAAACCCTACGAGCAGTACTTC
TRBJ2-1 | 16 | NA | TRBV6-1 | NA | CASSEGGQGTYNEQFF | TGTGCCAGCAGTGAAGGGGGGCAGGGGACCTACAATGAGCAGTTCTTC
TRBJ2-7 | 13 | NA | TRBV27 | NA | CASSRRGVREQYF | TGTGCCAGCAGTAGGCGGGGAGTTCGCGAGCAGTACTTC
TRBJ1-5 | 14 | NA | TRBV9 | NA | CASSSGGVNQPQHF | TGTGCCAGCAGCTCCGGGGGTGTTAATCAGCCCCAGCATTTT
TRBJ2-3 | 14 | once | TRBV15 | NA | CATSRDGVTDTQYF | TGTGCCACCAGCAGAGACGGGGTCACAGATACGCAGTATTTT
TRBJ2-7 | 14 | NA | TRBV7-2 | TRBD2 | CASSPGLAAWEQYF | TGTGCCAGCAGCCCCGGACTAGCGGCGTGGGAGCAGTACTTC
TRBJ2-7 | 15 | NA | TRBV6-5 | NA | CASSYSNSGNYEQYF | TGTGCCAGCAGTTACTCGAACTCCGGTAACTACGAGCAGTACTTC
TRBJ2-5 | 13 | NA | TRBV10-2 | TRBD1 | CASGTGGSRTQYF | TGCGCCAGTGGGACAGGGGGGAGTAGGACCCAGTACTTC
TRBJ2-2 | 15 | once | TRBV1 | NA | CTSPSRQGYTGELFF | TGCACCAGCCCGAGTAGACAGGGCTACACCGGGGAGCTGTTTTTT
TRBJ2-3 | 12 | NA | TRBV6-6 | TRBD2 | CASTSGTDTQYF | TGTGCCAGTACTAGCGGCACAGATACGCAGTATTTT
TRBJ2-7 | 14 | NA | TRBV2 | TRBD2 | CASISSGLGSEQYF | TGTGCCAGCATAAGTTCAGGACTAGGAAGCGAGCAGTACTTC
TRBJ2-7 | 16 | NA | TRBV21-1 | NA | CASSKVTGTQPYEQYF | TGTGCCAGCAGCAAGGTAACCGGGACTCAGCCCTACGAGCAGTACTTC
TRBJ2-2 | 13 | NA | TRBV2 | TRBD1 | CASRQGGPGELFF | TGTGCCAGCAGACAGGGGGGTCCCGGGGAGCTGTTTTTT
TRBJ1-5 | 15 | NA | TRBV9 | NA | CASSRTGLADQPQHF | TGTGCCAGCAGCCGGACGGGACTAGCTGATCAGCCCCAGCATTTT
TRBJ1-1 | 14 | NA | TRBV28 | TRBD1 | CASSTRGTGGEAFF | TGTGCCAGCAGCACCCGCGGGACAGGGGGTGAAGCTTTCTTT
TRBJ2-1 | 13 | NA | TRBV6-5 | TRBD2 | CASSWGEGGEQFF | TGTGCCAGCAGTTGGGGGGAGGGCGGAGAGCAGTTCTTC
TRBJ1-6 | 15 | NA | TRBV10-1 | NA | CASFKSSWGNSPLHF | TGCGCCAGCTTTAAGTCCTCATGGGGCAATTCACCCCTCCACTTT
TRBJ2-7 | 11 | few | TRBV5-6 | NA | CASSTGYEQYF | TGTGCCAGCAGCACAGGGTACGAGCAGTACTTC
TRBJ2-1 | 14 | NA | TRBV19 | NA | CASSMAGDFNEQFF | TGTGCCAGTAGTATGGCAGGGGATTTCAATGAGCAGTTCTTC
TRBJ2-1 | 14 | once | TRBV6-1 | TRBD2 | CASSLAGSYNEQFF | TGTGCCAGCAGCTTAGCGGGATCCTACAATGAGCAGTTCTTC
TRBJ2-3 | 14 | NA | TRBV7-2 | TRBD1 | CASSSGGSADTQYF | TGTGCCAGCAGCTCAGGGGGCTCCGCAGATACGCAGTATTTT
TRBJ1-5 | 14 | few | TRBV27 | NA | CASSLGRGNQPQHF | TGTGCCAGCAGTTTAGGGCGGGGGAATCAGCCCCAGCATTTT
TRBJ2-5 | 13 | NA | TRBV5-5 | NA | CASSFGDRGTQYF | TGTGCCAGCAGCTTTGGGGATCGGGGGACCCAGTACTTC
TRBJ2-5 | 15 | NA | TRBV2 | NA | CASSGLGLAIETQYF | TGTGCCAGCAGTGGTCTTGGTCTAGCGATAGAGACCCAGTACTTC